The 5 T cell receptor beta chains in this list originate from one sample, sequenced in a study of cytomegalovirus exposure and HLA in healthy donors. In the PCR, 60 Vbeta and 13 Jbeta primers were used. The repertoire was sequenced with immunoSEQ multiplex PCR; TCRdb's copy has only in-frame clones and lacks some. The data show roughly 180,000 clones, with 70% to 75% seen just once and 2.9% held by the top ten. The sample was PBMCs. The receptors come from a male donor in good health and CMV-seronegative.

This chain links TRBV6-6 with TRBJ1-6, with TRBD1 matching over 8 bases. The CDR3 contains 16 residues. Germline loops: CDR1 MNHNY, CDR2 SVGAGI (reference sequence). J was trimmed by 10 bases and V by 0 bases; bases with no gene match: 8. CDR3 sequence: CASSYSSTGAGSPLHF. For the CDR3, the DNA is TGTGCCAGCAGTTACTCCTCGACAGGGGCAGGGTCACCCCTCCACTTT.

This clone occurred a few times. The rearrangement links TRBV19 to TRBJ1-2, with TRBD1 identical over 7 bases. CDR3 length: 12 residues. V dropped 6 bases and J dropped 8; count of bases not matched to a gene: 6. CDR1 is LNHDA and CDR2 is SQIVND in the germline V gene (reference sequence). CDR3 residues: CASRSTGKGYTF. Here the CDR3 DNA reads TGTGCCAGTAGATCGACAGGGAAGGGCTACACCTTC.

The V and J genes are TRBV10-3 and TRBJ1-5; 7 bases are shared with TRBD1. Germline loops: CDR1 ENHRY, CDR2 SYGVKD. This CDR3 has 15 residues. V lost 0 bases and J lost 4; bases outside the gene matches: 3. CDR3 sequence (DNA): TGTGCCATCAGTGAGTCGAAGGGACAGAATCAGCCCCAGCATTTT. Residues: CAISESKGQNQPQHF.

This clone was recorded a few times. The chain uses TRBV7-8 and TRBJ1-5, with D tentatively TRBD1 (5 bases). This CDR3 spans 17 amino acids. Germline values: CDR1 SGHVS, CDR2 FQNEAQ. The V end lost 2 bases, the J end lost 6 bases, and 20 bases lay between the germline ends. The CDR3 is CASSLLWDLGGTQPQHF. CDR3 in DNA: TGTGCCAGCAGCTTACTTTGGGACCTTGGGGGGACTCAGCCCCAGCATTTT.

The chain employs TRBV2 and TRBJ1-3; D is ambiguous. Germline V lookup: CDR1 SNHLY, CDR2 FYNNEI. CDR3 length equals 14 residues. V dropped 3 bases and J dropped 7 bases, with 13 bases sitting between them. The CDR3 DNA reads TGTGCCAGCAGTGATGGGCAGGCGGGGAACACCATATATTTT. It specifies CASSDGQAGNTIYF.